These 7 T cell receptor beta chains were all obtained from the same sample, sequenced in a study of T cell responses to AZD1222 COVID-19 vaccine. Sequencing used immunoSEQ multiplex PCR; TCRdb keeps in-frame clones, though not all of them. The data hold fewer than 70,000 clones, with under 90% observed a single time. Sequences were derived from peripheral blood, sampled 28 days after the second AZD1222 dose. The receptors derive from an adult who received the AZD1222 COVID-19 vaccine.

The chain joins TRBV5-1 to TRBJ2-1; a possible D gene is TRBD1 (7 bases). The ends were cut back, 7 bases at V and 4 bases at J, with 18 bases in the middle. This CDR3 has 15 amino acids. Looked up from germline, CDR1 is SGHRS and CDR2 is YFSETQ. In DNA form, the CDR3 reads TGCGCCAGCGCCAGGGGGGAGACAACTTACAATGAGCAGTTCTTC. It codes for CASARGETTYNEQFF.

This sequence joins TRBV15 and TRBJ2-2, with 9 bases lining up with TRBD1. This CDR3 contains 20 residues. Per the germline V gene, CDR1 is LNHNV and CDR2 is YYDKDF (reference sequence). With 0 bases clipped from V and 3 bases from J, the junction kept 14 bases outside the gene matches. For the CDR3, the DNA is TGTGCCACCAGCAGAGATTGGTTCACAGGGGGCGCTTTGGACACCGGGGAGCTGTTTTTT. Its translation: CATSRDWFTGGALDTGELFF.

Comment on this clone: The junction departs from the called germline gene at one end, perhaps through a read error. V usage is TRBV5-4 and J usage is TRBJ1-3; D ambiguous. This CDR3 spans 14 amino acids. Germline CDR1 reads SGHNT; CDR2 reads YYREEE (reference sequence). DNA of the CDR3: TGTGCCAGCAACTTGGGTGGGTCTGGAAACACCATATATTTT. Protein sequence: CASNLGGSGNTIYF.

V is TRBV6-5 and J is TRBJ1-5; the D gene is possibly TRBD1 (5 bases). Germline V lookup: CDR1 MNHEY, CDR2 SVGAGI. The V end was cut by 2 bases, the J end by 0 bases, with 5 bases between. CDR3 length: 14 amino acids. CDR3 sequence (DNA): TGTGCCAGCAGTTACGGGGGTAGCAATCAGCCCCAGCATTTT. As protein: CASSYGGSNQPQHF.

This clone was seen more than once but under ten times. The chain couples TRBV12-3 or TRBV12-4 to TRBJ2-1; D gene uncertain. The CDR3 has 13 amino acids. V was clipped by 4 bases and J by 8 bases, with 12 bases between them. CDR3 region: CASSSPVAYEQFF. The CDR3 DNA is TGTGCCAGCAGTTCCCCGGTAGCTTATGAGCAGTTCTTC.

The chain employs TRBV5-1 and TRBJ1-3, with D tentatively TRBD1 (5 bases). CDR1 and CDR2 (germline): SGHRS, YFSETQ. V lost 4 bases and J lost 0, with 14 bases in between. The CDR3 is 16 residues long. The CDR3 loop is CASSLQVSSSGNTIYF. Here the CDR3 DNA reads TGCGCCAGCAGCCTACAGGTATCAAGCTCTGGAAACACCATATATTTT.

The gene calls are TRBV4-2 and TRBJ2-2; D gene unclear. The CDR3 sequence is 13 residues long. Germline CDR1 reads LGHNA; CDR2 reads YNFKEQ. The germline V and J ends were trimmed by 1 base and 7 bases, with 7 bases remaining between them. This CDR3 reads CASSQGVNGELFF. As DNA, the CDR3 is TGTGCCAGCAGCCAAGGGGTCAACGGGGAGCTGTTTTTT.